These 32 T cell receptor beta chains came from one sample sequenced in a study of T cell repertoires in cytomegalovirus infection. TCRdb itself ran the reads through MiXCR, one entry per CDR3 protein. The profile shows approximately 250,000 distinct CDR3 sequences, around 6.4% of them singletons. Sample: PBMCs. The receptors derive from a human donor in good health (CMV status not recorded). Some clones in this sample may be carry-over from other donors' samples.

This clonotype was observed many times. The J gene is TRBJ2-5, the V gene TRBV10-3; 9 bases line up with TRBD2. V gave up 10 bases and J gave up 5 bases; unmatched junction bases: 5. The CDR3 consists of 12 residues. Germline V gene sequence: CDR1 ENHRY, CDR2 SYGVKD. CDR3 sequence (DNA): TGTGCCACCGCGGGGGGGCGGGAGACCCAGTACTTC. Translated: CATAGGRETQYF.

The table lists this clonotype with many counts. The rearrangement uses TRBV29-1 and TRBJ1-1; D might be TRBD1 (5 bases). The length of the CDR3 is 12 residues. Per germline, CDR1 SQVTM and CDR2 ANQGSEA. Trimming left V 7 bases short and J 3 bases short, with 12 bases between. This CDR3 is CSDSDRDTEAFF. CDR3 coding DNA: TGCAGCGACTCCGACAGAGACACTGAAGCTTTCTTT.

This clonotype was recorded many times. The chain is built from TRBV7-9 and TRBJ2-6, with D possibly TRBD1 on 6 matching bases. CDR1 SEHNR and CDR2 FQNEAQ come from the germline V gene (reference sequence). The length of the CDR3 is 14 residues. Trimming removed 8 bases at V and 0 bases at J, with 8 bases between. This CDR3 reads CASLGGSGANVLTF. CDR3 sequence (DNA): TGTGCCAGCCTAGGGGGCTCTGGGGCCAACGTCCTGACTTTC.

In this sample, this clonotype turned up many times. The chain employs TRBV6-5 and TRBJ2-1; D remains unclear. This CDR3 spans 15 amino acids. CDR1 MNHEY and CDR2 SVGAGI come from the germline V gene. Trimming stripped 7 bases from V and 2 bases from J, with 15 bases between. The DNA for the CDR3 is TGTGCCAGCACCGACCGGCGTTCCCCCTACAATGAGCAGTTCTTC. It yields the protein CASTDRRSPYNEQFF.

This clonotype has a count of ten or more. The chain employs TRBV7-8 and TRBJ1-4; unclear D gene. This CDR3 has 19 amino acids. The V gene lost 3 bases and the J gene lost 0 bases, with 20 bases spanning the gap. CDR1 is SGHVS, CDR2 FQNEAQ, per germline. Here the CDR3 DNA reads TGTGCCAGCAGCTTCCCCCCCCGGGGATGGAATCCAACTAATGAAAAACTGTTTTTT. Translation gives CASSFPPRGWNPTNEKLFF.

To note about this clonotype: One junction end does not reproduce the germline sequence, and a read error may be involved. V is TRBV3-1 and J is TRBJ2-2; a possible D gene is TRBD2 (5 bases). Germline V gives CDR1 LGHDT, CDR2 YNNKEL (reference sequence). The CDR3 is 14 residues long. The CDR3 DNA follows: TGTGCCAGCAGCCAAGTATGGGAGACCGGGGAGCTGATTTTT. The encoded protein is CASSQVWETGELIF.

This chain links TRBV9 with TRBJ2-1, with D maybe TRBD1 (5 bases). V was clipped by 0 bases and J by 10 bases, with 17 bases between them. CDR1 is SGDLS and CDR2 is YYNGEE in the germline V gene. The CDR3 length is 15 residues. In DNA form, the CDR3 reads TGTGCCAGCAGCGTAGAGGGCGGTGGGGCGAACGAGCAGTTCTTC. Its protein is CASSVEGGGANEQFF. Based on the CDR3 plus reference TRBV9 and TRBJ2-1, the full variable domain is DSGVTQTPKHLITATGQRVTLRCSPRSGDLSVYWYQQSLDQGLQFLIQYYNGEERAKGNILERFSAQQFPDLHSELNLSSLELGDSALYFCASSVEGGGANEQFFGPGTRLTVL.

This clonotype was seen ten or more times. This chain joins TRBV12-3 or TRBV12-4 and TRBJ1-1; 10 nucleotides align to TRBD1. The CDR3 extends over 15 amino acids. V lost 5 bases to trimming and J lost 5 bases; unmatched junction nucleotides: 8. Here the CDR3 reads CASSLTLDRGTEAFF. Written as DNA, the CDR3 is TGTGCCAGCAGTCTGACCCTGGACAGGGGGACTGAAGCTTTCTTT.

This clonotype was counted many times. The chain employs TRBV12-3 or TRBV12-4 and TRBJ1-3; D unresolved. This CDR3 is 15 amino acids long. Trimming stripped 4 bases from V and 0 bases from J, with 10 bases between. The CDR3 loop is CASSSTRPSGNTIYF. DNA for the CDR3: TGTGCCAGCAGTTCAACACGGCCCTCTGGAAACACCATATATTTT.

This clonotype showed up just a few times. The rearrangement links TRBV5-1 to TRBJ1-2; maybe TRBD1 (6 bases). Per germline, CDR1 SGHRS and CDR2 YFSETQ. CDR3 length: 16 residues. V lost 4 bases, J lost 0 bases, and 16 bases lay in between. CDR3 coding DNA: TGCGCCAGCAGCCCCGGACAGATCCAAGCTAACTATGGCTACACCTTC. Its protein product is CASSPGQIQANYGYTF.

This clonotype was counted at least ten times. This chain connects TRBV7-2 to TRBJ2-3; 7 nucleotides align to TRBD2. V trimming: 5 bases; J trimming: 5 bases; junction bases outside the gene matches: 10. The germline V gene has CDR1 SGHTA and CDR2 FQGNSA. This CDR3 is 15 amino acids long. The CDR3 sequence is CASSESSGVGDTQYF. CDR3 coding DNA: TGTGCCAGCAGCGAATCCAGCGGGGTGGGAGATACGCAGTATTTT.

This clonotype has a count of ten or more. J is TRBJ1-2 and V is TRBV2, with D possibly matching TRBD1 (6 bases). The CDR3 is 13 residues long. The germline gives CDR1 SNHLY, CDR2 FYNNEI. Trimming shortened V by 6 bases and J by 6 bases, and 14 bases separated the two germline ends. The DNA of the CDR3 is TGTGCCAGCAGCCGTTTCCCAGGGGATGGCTACACCTTC. This translates into CASSRFPGDGYTF.

This clonotype was observed at least ten times. This chain connects TRBV5-5 to TRBJ2-5, with D possibly TRBD1 on 6 matching bases. Germline CDR1 and CDR2: SGHKS and YYEKEE (reference sequence). Trimming cost V 7 bases and J 5 bases, with 15 bases left between them. The CDR3 loop spans 13 amino acids. The CDR3 nucleotides are TGTGCCAGCTTTCTTGGGGGCCCGGAGACCCAGTACTTC. It codes for CASFLGGPETQYF.

This clonotype has a count of ten or more. The V and J genes are TRBV28 and TRBJ1-5; 12 bases fit TRBD1. Unmatched junction bases numbered 6, after V lost 6 bases and J lost 6 bases. The CDR3 consists of 15 residues. Germline CDR1 MDHEN, CDR2 SYDVKM. The CDR3 DNA follows: TGTGCCAGCAGCTCGGGACAGGGGGCCGGTCAGCCCCAGCATTTT. Amino acid sequence: CASSSGQGAGQPQHF. Filled out from reference TRBV28 and TRBJ1-5, the complete variable domain reads DVKVTQSSRYLVKRTGEKVFLECVQDMDHENMFWYRQDPGLGLRLIYFSYDVKMKEKGDIPEGYSVSREKKERFSLILESASTNQTSMYLCASSSGQGAGQPQHFGDGTRLSIL.

This clonotype was picked up many times. The chain couples TRBV7-2 to TRBJ2-1, with TRBD1 matching 8 bases. This CDR3 has 13 residues. Germline V gives CDR1 SGHTA, CDR2 FQGNSA. V shed 5 bases, J shed 7 bases, and the junction held 4 bases outside the gene matches. The CDR3 region is CASSITGGNEQFF. In nucleotides, the CDR3 is TGTGCCAGCAGCATCACAGGGGGGAATGAGCAGTTCTTC.

CDR3: CSVGLDRGRETQYF. The CDR3 nucleotides are TGCAGCGTTGGTTTGGACAGGGGGCGAGAGACCCAGTACTTC. The chain uses TRBV29-1 and TRBJ2-5; 11 nucleotides align to TRBD1. The CDR3 is made up of 14 amino acids. CDR1 is SQVTM, CDR2 ANQGSEA, per germline. V was clipped by 4 bases and J by 4 bases; unmatched bases: 5. Filled out from reference TRBV29-1 and TRBJ2-5, the complete variable domain reads SAVISQKPSRDICQRGTSLTIQCQVDSQVTMMFWYRQQPGQSLTLIATANQGSEATYESGFVIDKFPISRPNLTFSTLTVSNMSPEDSSIYLCSVGLDRGRETQYFGPGTRLLVL.

This clonotype was observed at least ten times. The V gene is TRBV2, the J gene TRBJ2-1; 7 nucleotides align to TRBD1. The junction had 3 bases not matched to a gene; V was cut back by 5 bases and J by 2 bases. Germline CDR1 reads SNHLY; CDR2 reads FYNNEI. CDR3 length: 14 amino acids. The CDR3 DNA is TGTGCCAGCAGTTACAGGGGACCCTACAATGAGCAGTTCTTC. Protein: CASSYRGPYNEQFF. Filled out from reference TRBV2 and TRBJ2-1, the complete variable domain reads EPEVTQTPSHQVTQMGQEVILRCVPISNHLYFYWYRQILGQKVEFLVSFYNNEISEKSEIFDDQFSVERPDGSNFTLKIRSTKLEDSAMYFCASSYRGPYNEQFFGPGTRLTVL.

This clonotype came up many times. The V call is TRBV14, the J call TRBJ2-5, with D possibly TRBD2 on 6 matching bases. The V and J ends lost 1 base and 5 bases respectively, with 11 bases between them. Germline V gene data show CDR1 as SGHDN and CDR2 as FVKESK. The CDR3 runs to 14 residues. CDR3 in amino acids: CASSQATREETQYF. CDR3 DNA: TGTGCCAGCAGCCAAGCGACTAGGGAGGAGACCCAGTACTTC.

This clonotype has a count of ten or more. The chain joins TRBV6-2 or TRBV6-3 to TRBJ1-2; weak D call: TRBD1 (5 bases). The CDR3 runs 15 residues. V lost 2 bases and J lost 9, with 19 bases in between. Germline V gene sequence: CDR1 MNHEY, CDR2 SVGEGT. CDR3 coding DNA: TGTGCCAGCAGTTACGTTGGCAGGGAGTTTATGAGCTACACCTTC. Translation: CASSYVGREFMSYTF.

The chain employs TRBV6-2 or TRBV6-3 and TRBJ2-3; a weak D match, TRBD1 (5 bases). Germline CDR1 is MNHEY and CDR2 is SVGEGT. Trimming pared 6 bases from V and 2 bases from J, leaving 12 bases between. The CDR3 totals 14 residues. CDR3 coding DNA: TGTGCCAGCAGATTTGGACACCTCACAGATACGCAGTATTTT. Amino acids: CASRFGHLTDTQYF.

This clonotype was observed at least ten times. The V call is TRBV28, the J call TRBJ1-5; D may be TRBD1 (5 bases). CDR3 size: 15 residues. CDR1 and CDR2 (germline): MDHEN, SYDVKM. The V gene lost 6 bases and the J gene lost 0 bases, with 12 bases spanning the gap. CDR3 amino acids: CASSLAGDSNQPQHF. The CDR3, as DNA: TGTGCCAGCAGCTTGGCGGGGGATAGCAATCAGCCCCAGCATTTT.

This clonotype was seen at least ten times. The J gene is TRBJ1-3, the V gene TRBV6-6, with TRBD1 as a possible D gene (5 bases). CDR1 is MNHNY and CDR2 is SVGAGI in the germline V gene (reference sequence). The CDR3 runs to 14 residues. Trimming cost V 8 bases and J 0 bases, with 11 bases left between them. CDR3: CASWGTYSGNTIYF. In DNA, the CDR3 is TGTGCCAGCTGGGGCACCTACTCTGGAAACACCATATATTTT.

This clonotype was observed at least ten times. The chain employs TRBV7-2 and TRBJ2-1; 8 nucleotides align to TRBD2. Germline V gene lookup returns CDR1 SGHTA and CDR2 FQGNSA. V was pared by 3 bases and J by 9 bases, with 10 bases of the junction left unmatched. The CDR3 consists of 15 residues. The DNA for the CDR3 is TGTGCCAGCAGCTTGACGGGGGGGCTTTCAATTGAGCAGTTCTTC. Amino acids: CASSLTGGLSIEQFF.

The table lists this clonotype with many counts. The chain recombines TRBV28 with TRBJ2-2, with 8 bases that match TRBD1. This CDR3 spans 15 amino acids. Germline CDR1 is MDHEN and CDR2 is SYDVKM. J gave up 2 bases and V 6 bases, and 5 bases lay outside the gene matches. The CDR3 here is CASRRTGINTGELFF. CDR3 DNA sequence: TGTGCCAGCAGAAGGACAGGGATTAACACCGGGGAGCTGTTTTTT.

This clonotype was seen ten or more times. The rearrangement links TRBV7-2 to TRBJ1-1; D uncertain. Germline CDR1 is SGHTA and CDR2 is FQGNSA. The CDR3 length is 13 residues. The V end lost 3 bases, the J end lost 1 base, and 6 bases lay between the germline ends. The CDR3 sequence is CASSFKRNTEAFF. The CDR3 DNA reads as TGTGCCAGCAGCTTTAAGCGGAACACTGAAGCTTTCTTT.

This clonotype was seen many times. The rearrangement joins TRBV6-2 or TRBV6-3 to TRBJ1-1; D might be TRBD1 (6 bases). Between the trimmed V and J ends, which lost 5 bases and 2 bases, there was a span of 18 bases. The CDR3 covers 16 residues. Germline values: CDR1 MNHEY, CDR2 SVGEGT. CDR3 loop: CASSTIETGLNTEAFF. The CDR3 bases are TGTGCCAGCAGTACGATAGAGACAGGCCTTAACACTGAAGCTTTCTTT.

At least ten counts were recorded for this clonotype. The rearrangement links TRBV4-2 to TRBJ1-5, with TRBD1 matching over 7 bases. Germline values: CDR1 LGHNA, CDR2 YNFKEQ. The length of the CDR3 is 15 residues. Trimming at V came to 4 bases and at J to 10 bases, leaving 13 bases not matched to a gene. This CDR3 is CASSRYRDSLDPQHF. The CDR3 DNA is TGTGCCAGCAGCCGCTACCGGGACAGCCTCGATCCCCAGCATTTT.

This clonotype was seen ten or more times. The chain uses TRBV20-1 and TRBJ1-1; D is perhaps TRBD1 (5 bases). This CDR3 contains 13 residues. V was clipped by 5 bases and J by 3 bases, with 13 bases between them. Germline CDR1 is DFQATT and CDR2 is SNEGSKA (reference sequence). The CDR3 DNA follows: TGCAGTGCTGGGGCCGGCGCGGACACTGAAGCTTTCTTT. Encoded protein: CSAGAGADTEAFF.

For this clonotype: This may arise from a read error, as a much more abundant clone is one base away. This CDR3 is missing its conserved last phenylalanine or tryptophan, likely due to a read error. The rearrangement links TRBV5-1 to TRBJ1-1, with unresolved D. The CDR3 covers 14 residues. Germline CDR1 SGHRS, CDR2 YFSETQ. Trimming left V 2 bases short and J 1 base short, with 9 bases between. The CDR3 here is CASSLTARNTEAFL. CDR3 nucleotide sequence: TGCGCCAGCAGCTTAACGGCCCGGAACACTGAAGCTTTCCTT.

This clonotype turned up a few times. This CDR3 reads CASSLRGTAYEQYF. The CDR3 DNA reads TGTGCCAGCAGCTTGAGGGGGACGGCATACGAGCAGTACTTC. This sequence joins TRBV13 and TRBJ2-7, with a possible D match to TRBD1 (6 bases). Trimming left V 3 bases short and J 4 bases short, with 13 bases between. The CDR3 sequence is 14 residues long. Germline V CDR1 and CDR2: PRHDT, FYEKMQ (reference sequence).

V usage is TRBV6-6 and J usage is TRBJ2-1; D remains unclear. The V and J ends lost 6 bases and 8 bases respectively, with 14 bases between them. Germline loops: CDR1 MNHNY, CDR2 SVGAGI (reference sequence). CDR3 length: 13 amino acids. In nucleotides, the CDR3 is TGTGCCAGCAGACTCGGGTTTTGGGATGAGCAGTTCTTC. It specifies CASRLGFWDEQFF.

The rearrangement uses TRBV20-1 and TRBJ2-1; 9 bases map to TRBD2. The CDR3 is 15 amino acids. Germline CDR1 DFQATT, CDR2 SNEGSKA (reference sequence). The ends lost 5 bases at V and 8 bases at J; junction bases unmatched: 13. The CDR3 region has the DNA TGCAGTGCTGCGGCGTCTAGCGGGGCAGAAGATGAGCAGTTCTTC. It is translated as CSAAASSGAEDEQFF.